These 13 T cell receptor beta chains came from one sample sequenced in a study of neurological immune-mediated disorders. Sample time point: longitudinal time-point 2. One entry per CDR3 protein, called by TCRdb with MiXCR from the 5' RACE reads. Seen here are about 60,000 distinct CDR3 sequences, more than 8% observed once, and the top ten hold approximately 13%. Sequenced: PBMCs. Receptors originate from a man aged 30-40 years in good health.

This clonotype was observed many times. The chain couples TRBV27 to TRBJ2-7, with 9 bases that match TRBD2. This CDR3 spans 14 amino acids. The junction had 4 bases not matched to a gene; V was cut back by 6 bases and J by 1 base. Germline V gives CDR1 MNHEY, CDR2 SMNVEV (reference sequence). CDR3 DNA sequence: TGTGCCAGCAGCTATAGCGGGAGTTCCTACGAGCAGTACTTC. This codes for CASSYSGSSYEQYF.

This clonotype came up many times. The chain employs TRBV18 and TRBJ2-2; 10 bases map to TRBD2. Germline CDR1 KGHSH, CDR2 LQKENI. Trimming took 6 bases from V and 0 from J; bases not matched to a gene: 1. This CDR3 has 15 residues. DNA of the CDR3: TGTGCCAGCTCGACTAGCGGGCCGAACACCGGGGAGCTGTTTTTT. Translating gives CASSTSGPNTGELFF.

This chain connects TRBV9 to TRBJ2-2; 10 bases map to TRBD2. CDR1 is SGDLS, CDR2 YYNGEE, per germline. The V and J ends lost 4 bases and 0 bases, in that order; junction bases with no gene match: 12. The CDR3 loop spans 19 amino acids. The CDR3 DNA sequence: TGTGCCAGCAGCCTATTAGCGGGAGGCCCTCCGGCGAACACCGGGGAGCTGTTTTTT. This translates into CASSLLAGGPPANTGELFF.

There are many counts of this clonotype. The CDR3 nucleotides read TGTGCCAGCAGTTTCTGGGCAGGGGGGGCTGAAGCTTTCTTT. The encoded protein is CASSFWAGGAEAFF. The rearrangement links TRBV28 to TRBJ1-1, with 7 bases identical to TRBD1. Losses at the gene ends were 3 bases for V and 6 bases for J; bases not matched to a gene: 7. CDR1 and CDR2 (germline): MDHEN, SYDVKM. CDR3 length equals 14 residues.

There are many counts of this clonotype. The chain employs TRBV10-3 and TRBJ2-1; no firm D call. Trimming pared 3 bases from V and 9 bases from J, leaving 6 bases between. This CDR3 has 11 residues. Per germline, CDR1 ENHRY and CDR2 SYGVKD. In DNA form, the CDR3 reads TGTGCCATCAGTGACGTCCGTGAGCAGTTCTTC. It encodes CAISDVREQFF.

Remarks on this clonotype: Likely a read error: the CDR3 ends without its conserved phenylalanine or tryptophan. The chain carries TRBV7-2 and TRBJ2-5; the D gene could be TRBD1 or TRBD2 (6 bases each). Trimming removed 1 base from V and 9 bases from J, with 24 bases in between. Germline assignment: CDR1 SGHTA and CDR2 FQGNSA. This CDR3 has 17 residues. CDR3 nucleotides: TGTGCCAGCAGCTTAGTAGTTGGGGCAGGAGGGGGAGAAGCCCAGTACTTA. Its protein product is CASSLVVGAGGGEAQYL.

The table lists this clonotype with many counts. The chain couples TRBV20-1 to TRBJ1-2; no definite D call. CDR3 size: 14 residues. Trimming shortened V by 8 bases and J by 3 bases, and 19 bases separated the two germline ends. Looked up from germline, CDR1 is DFQATT and CDR2 is SNEGSKA (reference sequence). The CDR3 nucleotides read TGCAGTCCTACCGGGCCCTTAGCGGACTATGGCTACACCTTC. Encoded protein: CSPTGPLADYGYTF.

The rearrangement uses TRBV12-3 or TRBV12-4 and TRBJ1-5, with D hard to call. The CDR3 covers 14 residues. V was shortened by 2 bases and J by 10 bases, with 15 bases between the two germline ends. This CDR3 is CASSLKMAVHPQHF. The CDR3 nucleotides read TGTGCCAGCAGTTTAAAGATGGCGGTTCATCCCCAGCATTTT.

This clonotype occurred many times. The chain links TRBV29-1 to TRBJ1-1; D not resolved. The CDR3 totals 13 residues. The germline gives CDR1 SQVTM, CDR2 ANQGSEA. Trimming removed 7 bases at V and 2 bases at J, with 14 bases between. CDR3 sequence reads: CSAERSSNTEAFF. DNA of the CDR3: TGCAGCGCCGAACGATCCAGTAACACTGAAGCTTTCTTT.

CDR3 bases: TGTGCCATCTGGGGGCCAGCAACCTACGAGCAGTACTTC. It specifies CAIWGPATYEQYF. This chain uses TRBV6-5 with TRBJ2-7, with D possibly matching TRBD1 (6 bases). CDR3 size: 13 residues. CDR1 and CDR2 from the germline V gene are MNHEY and SVGAGI. Trimming stripped 10 bases from V and 2 bases from J, with 15 bases between.

This clonotype was seen ten or more times. As DNA, the CDR3 is TGTGCCAGCAGCTCCGAGACAGGGGCTATTGAGCAGTTCTTC. It yields the protein CASSSETGAIEQFF. This sequence joins TRBV7-9 and TRBJ2-1; 8 bases align to TRBD1. Germline values: CDR1 SEHNR, CDR2 FQNEAQ (reference sequence). J lost 9 bases, V lost 4 bases, and 8 bases had no gene match. The CDR3 contains 14 residues. Drawing the rest from reference TRBV7-9 and TRBJ2-1, the complete variable domain is DTGVSQNPRHKITKRGQNVTFRCDPISEHNRLYWYRQTLGQGPEFLTYFQNEAQLEKSRLLSDRFSAERPKGSFSTLEIQRTEQGDSAMYLCASSSETGAIEQFFGPGTRLTVL.

This clonotype was detected ten times or more. The rearrangement links TRBV28 to TRBJ2-7, with D perhaps matching TRBD1 (5 bases). CDR1 and CDR2 (germline): MDHEN, SYDVKM. The CDR3 has 16 amino acids. V shed 6 bases and J shed 5 bases, with 23 bases lying between them. The CDR3 loop is CASSNQGPISGHEQYF. CDR3 bases: TGTGCCAGCAGCAATCAGGGTCCGATATCCGGCCACGAGCAGTACTTC.

At least ten counts were recorded for this clonotype. The chain is built from TRBV28 and TRBJ2-1; D may match TRBD1 or TRBD2 (6 bases each). The CDR3 extends over 16 amino acids. CDR1 and CDR2 (germline): MDHEN, SYDVKM. Deletions cut 7 bases from V and 5 bases from J, with 21 bases between. The CDR3 nucleotides are TGTGCCAGCACCCTCCATAGGGGGGACGGACACAATGAGCAGTTCTTC. As protein: CASTLHRGDGHNEQFF.